This is a list of T cell receptor beta chains from one sample in a study of shared clonotypes between healthy human individuals. The protocol was immunoSEQ multiplex PCR, while the TCRdb copy is restricted to in-frame clones and leaves out a portion. This sample carries 2,500,000 or so clones, approximately 90% of them seen once, and the ten largest clones take about 0.13%. Sequencing input: naive CD4+ T cells sorted from blood. The receptors originated from a man between 18 and 29 years old in good health. Each CDR3 is given without its conserved first and last residue. The order of the fields is V gene, J gene, clone size, CDR3 protein. A row's size may be missing; if present it is once, few, many or a size class.

>TRBV19|TRBJ2-7|.
LKRRSYEQY
>TRBV5-1|TRBJ2-3|.
ASSLAGTSGGRSTDTQY
>TRBV19|TRBJ1-6|.
ASGTGVEINSPLH
>TRBV6-5|TRBJ1-1|.
ASRSGRGENTEAF
>TRBV2|TRBJ2-7|.
ASSEETGNSYEQY
>TRBV29-1|TRBJ2-3|.
SVEVSDTQY
>TRBV19|TRBJ1-5|.
ASRFSGASNQPQH
>TRBV7-9|TRBJ1-1|.
ASSLPSGRMNTEAF
>TRBV30|TRBJ2-5|once
AWSGGRDGTQY
>TRBV6-5|TRBJ1-1|.
ASSYGLFNGNTEAF
>TRBV6-5|TRBJ1-3|.
ASSYSKGGNTIY
>TRBV5-6|TRBJ2-5|.
ASSFRGGSETQY
>TRBV6-6|TRBJ2-5|once
ASKSTGSGGETQY
>TRBV2|TRBJ1-1|.
ASRARGGPNTEAF
>TRBV7-9|TRBJ1-4|.
ASSLTSTNEKLF
>TRBV15|TRBJ2-7|.
ATSREGQGLYEQY